This TCR beta chain was retrieved from a study of T cells after posttransplantation cyclophosphamide (TCRdb year 2016). Looking at the study overall: Using TRB sequencing, the study followed how the T cell repertoire rebuilt after myeloablative bone marrow transplantation with posttransplantation cyclophosphamide given as GVHD prophylaxis. Samples from approximately 40 PTCy-treated patients and approximately 15 related bone marrow donors of those patients were subjected to antigen receptor sequencing. Blood from all 35 or so PTCy patients who had 1-year posttransplant specimens underwent TRB sequencing. TRB sequencing was also done on up to 3 additional blood samples from 2 to 5.2 years after transplant in 3 patients, and on pretransplant blood from several patients. Because TRA and TRB clonality were tightly correlated in fewer than 10 samples, subsequent TCR analyses were focused on TRB only. Public TRB sequences were compared against a database of over 3,000 sequences linked to responses to pathogens, tumor antigens, self-antigens and alloantigens. On the study overall, not on this receptor specifically: The TRB repertoires of T cells infiltrating skin or GI tract showed only limited overlap with the TRB repertoires of T cells in blood. Across about 40 patients, TRB clonality was highly associated with recipient CMV seropositivity and CMV reactivation, and PTCy diversity was similar to diversity in CNI/methotrexate controls. Donor-recipient similarity was low at 1-2 months but rose over the first year, and later blood repertoires were often dominated by donor CD8+ memory clones.

The CDR3 runs 13 amino acids, cysteine and phenylalanine included. Only the CDR3 region is kept as DNA, spanning 39 bases read in frame from base 1. Via the germline V gene, CDR1 is MNHNS and CDR2 SASEGT. V loses 10 bases, J loses 6 bases, and the germline ends lie 16 bases apart. Related bone marrow donors provided peripheral blood samples on the day of marrow donation. Peripheral blood and bone marrow mononuclear cells were isolated by Ficoll-Hypaque density centrifugation and were cryopreserved. Regarding this clone: There is no known antigen for this receptor. No clone much larger than this one lies a single base away; base qualities are absent.

TRB sequencing was run on genomic DNA with either the immunoSEQ assay at survey resolution or the hsTCRB kit. The authors' pipeline ran thus. The immunoSEQ software handled the initial read processing, while the LymphoSeq R package was used for the repertoire analyses. Clonality was computed as 1 minus normalized Shannon entropy; Gini coefficient was also calculated for each TRB dataset. Phenotypes of unsorted samples were inferred by mapping TRB sequences from sorted subsets of the recipient or donor onto unsorted samples of the same recipient. Drawn from immuneACCESS, this table holds only the in-frame rearrangements with V and J called that TCRdb kept. Clones are partly lost; checked studies trace under half to an unresolved V gene and leave the rest unexplained. V, J and clone size derive from that table, while D and trimming were established from the DNA sequence. The sample table lists 66,000 or so clones, around 95% of them with a count of one. The ten largest account for around 3.1% of the sample.

The specimen sequenced was PBMCs. The receptor was derived from a woman in her 30s in good health and a related stem cell transplant donor. The chain is encoded by TRBV6-1 joined to TRBJ2-1; the D gene cannot be named for sure. The DNA is TGTGCCACCACAATAGGCCTTATCAATGAGCAGTTCTTC. It translates as CATTIGLINEQFF.